These 23 T cell receptor beta chains originate from one sample sequenced in a study of early T cells in non-severe SARS-CoV-2 infection (dated by TCRdb to 2020 to 2023). The library was made by 5' RACE. Sequencing used a NextSeq 500. Through fastp at Q25 and MiXCR, TCRdb rebuilt clones from the public reads, retaining in-frame beta chains. For every CDR3 protein sequence, its rows merge into one entry that carries the most common genes and DNA. The table for this sample lists over 85,000 distinct CDR3 sequences; roughly 12% of them were counted only once. In total, the top ten clones hold 3.8% of the sample. Sequencing used whole blood, obtained at baseline. These receptor sequences come from an adult who was a healthcare worker with PCR-confirmed SARS-CoV-2 infection or an uninfected control (not recorded which).

The chain couples TRBV5-6 to TRBJ2-1, with TRBD1 as a possible D gene (5 bases). This CDR3 comprises 14 residues. V lost 3 bases to trimming and J lost 3 bases, with 10 bases between them. CDR1 is SGHDT, CDR2 YYEEEE, per germline. Here the CDR3 DNA reads TGTGCCAGCAGCTGGGGCGGTCTCTACAATGAGCAGTTCTTC. Its protein product is CASSWGGLYNEQFF.

This chain joins TRBV6-6 and TRBJ2-2; D is perhaps TRBD1 (5 bases). Germline assignment: CDR1 MNHNY and CDR2 SVGAGI (reference sequence). This CDR3 is built from 15 residues. Trimming cost V 5 bases and J 2 bases, with 12 bases left between them. The CDR3 loop reads CASSLDTPNTGELFF. DNA for the CDR3: TGTGCCAGCAGTCTGGACACCCCCAACACCGGGGAGCTGTTTTTT.

The table lists this clonotype with a few counts. The rearrangement uses TRBV5-1 and TRBJ2-3; tentatively, D is TRBD1 (6 bases). Trimming shortened V by 6 bases and J by 8 bases, and 19 bases separated the two germline ends. Looked up from germline, CDR1 is SGHRS and CDR2 is YFSETQ. This CDR3 is built from 14 residues. The CDR3 loop reads CASTRESAQGTQYF. The CDR3 nucleotides are TGCGCCAGCACGAGGGAATCAGCACAGGGTACGCAGTATTTT.

The genes are TRBV30 and TRBJ1-1, with D possibly being TRBD1 (5 bases). V was shortened by 0 bases and J by 1 base, with 9 bases between the two germline ends. The germline V gene has CDR1 GTSNPN and CDR2 SVGIG (reference sequence). The CDR3 runs to 14 residues. CDR3 sequence reads: CAWSVYTGNTEAFF. In nucleotides, the CDR3 is TGTGCCTGGAGTGTATATACAGGGAACACTGAAGCTTTCTTT.

This chain links TRBV7-6 with TRBJ2-3; 9 bases are shared with TRBD2. Germline trimming cut 0 bases from V and 6 bases from J; bases unmatched to any gene: 7. The CDR3 contains 16 residues. CDR1 and CDR2 (germline): SGHVS, FNYEAQ. CDR3 protein: CASSLAPRTSADTQYF. Here the CDR3 DNA reads TGTGCCAGCAGCTTAGCGCCTAGGACTAGCGCGGATACGCAGTATTTT.

This clonotype was seen just once. This rearrangement joins TRBV7-2 to TRBJ1-1; D is ambiguous. CDR1 and CDR2 from the germline V gene are SGHTA and FQGNSA. The CDR3 contains 15 residues. V gave up 1 base and J gave up 1 base, with 10 bases separating them. CDR3 amino acids: CASSLGGSQNTEAFF. As DNA, the CDR3 is TGTGCCAGCAGCTTAGGAGGGTCTCAGAACACTGAAGCTTTCTTT.

This clonotype was seen only a few times. The rearrangement links TRBV4-1 to TRBJ2-1, with 12 bases fitting TRBD2. CDR1 MGHRA and CDR2 YSYEKL come from the germline V gene. This CDR3 is built from 18 residues. Trimming at V came to 2 bases and at J to 4 bases, leaving 9 bases not matched to a gene. CDR3 sequence (DNA): TGCGCCAGCAGCCAACGAGGGGCTAGCGGGGGGGTTTACAATGAGCAGTTCTTC. Translating it yields CASSQRGASGGVYNEQFF.

The V and J genes are TRBV2 and TRBJ1-5; D uncertain. The germline V gene has CDR1 SNHLY and CDR2 FYNNEI. With 4 bases removed from V and 6 bases from J, the gap between germline ends came to 10 bases. The CDR3 spans 13 residues. DNA for the CDR3: TGTGCCAGCAGTGGCGGCCTCAGTCAGCCCCAGCATTTT. The encoded protein is CASSGGLSQPQHF.

This clonotype was picked up a small number of times. This chain links TRBV5-1 with TRBJ1-1; TRBD1 matches at 7 bases. J lost 3 bases, V lost 4 bases, and 9 bases had no gene match. The CDR3 contains 15 residues. Germline assignment: CDR1 SGHRS and CDR2 YFSETQ. CDR3 region: CASSPYTGEDTEAFF. The CDR3 nucleotides read TGCGCCAGCAGCCCATATACAGGGGAGGACACTGAAGCTTTCTTT. Full variable domain (missing parts from reference TRBV5-1 and TRBJ1-1): KAGVTQTPRYLIKTRGQQVTLSCSPISGHRSVSWYQQTPGQGLQFLFEYFSETQRNKGNFPGRFSGRQFSNSRSEMNVSTLELGDSALYLCASSPYTGEDTEAFFGQGTRLTVV.

This clonotype has a handful of counts. The chain employs TRBV7-9 and TRBJ2-1, with D unresolved. CDR3 size: 13 residues. CDR1 is SEHNR and CDR2 is FQNEAQ in the germline V gene (reference sequence). With 0 bases removed from V and 10 bases from J, the gap between germline ends came to 10 bases. The CDR3 nucleotides are TGTGCCAGCAGCTTAGCGCTTGGTAGAGAGCAGTTCTTC. Protein sequence: CASSLALGREQFF.

This clonotype was seen a few times. V usage is TRBV5-1 and J usage is TRBJ2-1, with 8 positions matching TRBD1. CDR1 and CDR2 from the germline V gene are SGHRS and YFSETQ. V trimming: 1 base; J trimming: 5 bases; junction bases outside the gene matches: 5. CDR3 length: 15 amino acids. The CDR3 reads CASSLIVTGDNEQFF. The CDR3 DNA sequence: TGCGCCAGCAGCTTGATAGTGACAGGGGACAATGAGCAGTTCTTC.

Many counts were recorded for this clonotype. The chain employs TRBV6-5 and TRBJ2-3; a weak D match, TRBD2 (5 bases). The V and J ends lost 8 bases and 2 bases respectively, with 17 bases between them. Germline CDR1 and CDR2: MNHEY and SVGAGI. The CDR3 contains 15 residues. CDR3 amino acids: CASGIHPGDTDTQYF. CDR3 coding DNA: TGTGCCAGCGGAATACACCCCGGGGACACAGATACGCAGTATTTT.

This clonotype was observed a handful of times. The chain recombines TRBV25-1 with TRBJ1-1; D not certain. The CDR3 has 13 amino acids. Germline-derived CDR1 and CDR2 are MGHDK and SYGVNS. Trimming removed 7 bases from V and 3 bases from J, with 12 bases in between. CDR3 sequence (DNA): TGTGCCAGCACTACCGGGGTTTACACTGAAGCTTTCTTT. Its translation is CASTTGVYTEAFF. The full variable domain, in which reference TRBV25-1 and TRBJ1-1 provide the parts outside the CDR3, is EADIYQTPRYLVIGTGKKITLECSQTMGHDKMYWYQQDPGMELHLIHYSYGVNSTEKGDLSSESTVSRIRTEHFPLTLESARPSHTSQYLCASTTGVYTEAFFGQGTRLTVV.

This clonotype was detected a few times. CDR3 nucleotide sequence: TGCGCCAGCAGCTCGATGGAGGCGGGAGGGCCTGCCGATACGCAGTATTTT. This translates into CASSSMEAGGPADTQYF. The chain uses TRBV5-1 and TRBJ2-3; TRBD2 matches 9 bases. V was clipped by 3 bases and J by 6 bases; unmatched bases: 14. The germline V gene has CDR1 SGHRS and CDR2 YFSETQ. The CDR3 is made up of 17 amino acids.

This clonotype occurred a few times. J is TRBJ2-1 and V is TRBV6-2 or TRBV6-3; 10 nucleotides align to TRBD2. The junction had 6 bases not matched to a gene; V was cut back by 7 bases and J by 0 bases. The CDR3 totals 16 residues. Germline CDR1 MNHEY, CDR2 SVGEGT. Written as DNA, the CDR3 is TGTGCCAGCAATTCTCCTAGCGGGGGCTCCTACAATGAGCAGTTCTTC. This sequence encodes CASNSPSGGSYNEQFF.

As to this clonotype: A much more abundant neighbour one base away suggests this may be a read error. The chain carries TRBV6-5 and TRBJ2-1; D is possibly TRBD1 (5 bases). Germline lookup yields CDR1 MNHEY and CDR2 SVGAGI. The CDR3 consists of 13 residues. DNA of the CDR3: TGTGCCAGCAGTACTGACAGTTACAATGTGCAGTTCTTC. Protein sequence: CASSTDSYNVQFF.

This clonotype has just a few counts. This sequence joins TRBV21-1 and TRBJ2-7; the D segment call TRBD1 is taken from the table without a DNA check. TRBV21-1 is given as a pseudogene. The CDR3 sequence is 16 residues long. CDR3 nucleotides: TGTGCCAGCAGCATCCGGACGACAGGGACATCCTACGAGCAGTACTTC. The encoded protein is CASSIRTTGTSYEQYF.

The rearrangement links TRBV5-1 to TRBJ2-1; 7 bases are shared with TRBD2. The CDR3 is made up of 14 amino acids. V was clipped by 7 bases and J by 5 bases; unmatched bases: 9. Germline values: CDR1 SGHRS, CDR2 YFSETQ. The CDR3 spells CASSGGSLNNEQFF. CDR3 coding DNA: TGCGCCAGCTCCGGGGGGTCGTTAAACAATGAGCAGTTCTTC.

This clonotype has at least ten counts. The chain employs TRBV27 and TRBJ2-7, with 9 bases that match TRBD1. The CDR3 totals 16 residues. Losses at the gene ends were 6 bases for V and 5 bases for J; bases not matched to a gene: 14. Germline V gene sequence: CDR1 MNHEY, CDR2 SMNVEV (reference sequence). CDR3 sequence (DNA): TGTGCCAGCAGGCGCCACGGGACAGGGAAGGAAAACGAGCAGTACTTC. This encodes CASRRHGTGKENEQYF.

J is TRBJ2-5 and V is TRBV20-1, with D tentatively TRBD1 (6 bases). From germline, CDR1 is DFQATT and CDR2 SNEGSKA (reference sequence). CDR3 size: 15 residues. V was shortened by 0 bases and J by 5 bases, with 16 bases between the two germline ends. Here the CDR3 reads CSARDPQGPGETQYF. CDR3 sequence (DNA): TGCAGTGCTAGAGATCCCCAGGGGCCAGGGGAGACCCAGTACTTC.

This clonotype was picked up a small number of times. The chain employs TRBV6-6 and TRBJ1-3; D not resolved. The CDR3 totals 16 residues. Between the trimmed V and J ends, which lost 7 bases and 1 base, there was a span of 17 bases. Germline V gene lookup returns CDR1 MNHNY and CDR2 SVGAGI (reference sequence). The CDR3 bases are TGTGCCAGCACGAGAGCCAACGCGAGATCTGGAAACACCATATATTTT. It encodes CASTRANARSGNTIYF.

The CDR3: CASSQDRTGSLNTEAFF. CDR3 coding DNA: TGTGCCAGCAGCCAAGATCGGACAGGCAGCTTGAACACTGAAGCTTTCTTT. The chain uses TRBV3-1 and TRBJ1-1, with 7 bases that match TRBD1. This CDR3 is built from 17 residues. The V and J ends lost 0 bases and 0 bases, in that order; junction bases with no gene match: 7. Germline V lookup: CDR1 LGHDT, CDR2 YNNKEL (reference sequence).

The V gene is TRBV14, the J gene TRBJ2-5, with 10 nucleotides matching TRBD1. V shed 4 bases and J 5 bases; nucleotides not matched to a gene: 7. The germline gives CDR1 SGHDN, CDR2 FVKESK. The CDR3 covers 15 residues. The CDR3, as DNA: TGTGCCAGCAGCCCGGGACAGGGGCGATTCGAGACCCAGTACTTC. It is translated as CASSPGQGRFETQYF.